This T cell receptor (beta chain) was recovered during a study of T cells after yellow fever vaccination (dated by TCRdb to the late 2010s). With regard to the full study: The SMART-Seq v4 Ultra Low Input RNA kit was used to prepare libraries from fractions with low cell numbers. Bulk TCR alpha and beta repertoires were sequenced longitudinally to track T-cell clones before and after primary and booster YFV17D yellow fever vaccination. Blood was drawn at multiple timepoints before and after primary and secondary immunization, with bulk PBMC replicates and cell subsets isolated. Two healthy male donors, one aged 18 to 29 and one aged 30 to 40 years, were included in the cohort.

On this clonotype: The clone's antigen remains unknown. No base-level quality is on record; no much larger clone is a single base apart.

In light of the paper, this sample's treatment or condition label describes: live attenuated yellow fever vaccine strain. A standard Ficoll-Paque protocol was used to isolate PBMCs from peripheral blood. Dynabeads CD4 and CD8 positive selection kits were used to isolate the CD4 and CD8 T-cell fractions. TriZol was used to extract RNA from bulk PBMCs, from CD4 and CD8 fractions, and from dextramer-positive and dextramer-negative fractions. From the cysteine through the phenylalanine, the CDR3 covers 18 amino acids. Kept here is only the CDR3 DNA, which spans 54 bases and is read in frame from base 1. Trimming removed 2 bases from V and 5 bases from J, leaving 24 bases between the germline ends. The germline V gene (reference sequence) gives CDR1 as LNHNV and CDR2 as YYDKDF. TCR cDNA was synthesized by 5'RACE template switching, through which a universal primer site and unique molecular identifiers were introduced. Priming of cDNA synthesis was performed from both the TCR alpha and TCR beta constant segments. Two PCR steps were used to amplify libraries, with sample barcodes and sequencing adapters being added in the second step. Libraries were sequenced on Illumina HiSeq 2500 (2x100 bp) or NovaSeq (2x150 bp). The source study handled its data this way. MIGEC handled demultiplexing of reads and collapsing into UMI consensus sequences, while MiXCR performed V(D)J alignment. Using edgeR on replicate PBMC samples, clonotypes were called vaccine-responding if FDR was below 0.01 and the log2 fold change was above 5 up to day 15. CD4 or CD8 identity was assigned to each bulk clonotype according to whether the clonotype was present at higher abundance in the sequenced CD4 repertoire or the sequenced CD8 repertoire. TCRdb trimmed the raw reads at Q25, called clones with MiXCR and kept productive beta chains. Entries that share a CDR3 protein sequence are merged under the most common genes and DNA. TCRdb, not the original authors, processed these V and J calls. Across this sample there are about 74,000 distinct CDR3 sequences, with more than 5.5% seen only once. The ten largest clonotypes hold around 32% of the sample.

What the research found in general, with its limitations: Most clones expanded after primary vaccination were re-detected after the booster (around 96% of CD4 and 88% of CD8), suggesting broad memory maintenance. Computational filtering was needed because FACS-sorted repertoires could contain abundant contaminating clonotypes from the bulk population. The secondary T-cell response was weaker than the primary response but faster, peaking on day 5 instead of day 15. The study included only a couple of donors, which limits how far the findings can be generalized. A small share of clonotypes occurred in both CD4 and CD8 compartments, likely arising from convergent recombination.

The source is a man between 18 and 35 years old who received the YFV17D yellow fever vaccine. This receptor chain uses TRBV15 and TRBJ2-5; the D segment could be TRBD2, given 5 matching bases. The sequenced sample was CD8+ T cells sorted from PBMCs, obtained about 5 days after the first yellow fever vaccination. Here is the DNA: TGTGCCACCAGCAGACCACTCTCCCCCTCGGGGTTAGGGGAGACCCAGTACTTC. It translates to CATSRPLSPSGLGETQYF.